This T cell receptor beta chain was sequenced during a study of siplizumab effects on memory and regulatory T cells. Findings of the study overall: No assignable naive or memory phenotype existed for roughly 80-97% of proliferating CD4+ or CD8+ clones. Naive T cells were seen as more diverse than memory cells and as major alloresponse contributors.

Details on this clone: Its antigen is unidentified.

About 10^5 TCR templates were assayed per sample. Assay: immunoSEQ multiplex PCR; the TCRdb copy retains only in-frame clones and omits some. The table has 99,000 or so clones, over 90% seen once. V was pared by 4 bases and J by 4 bases, with 5 bases of the junction left unmatched. The length of the CDR3 is 15 residues. Germline values: CDR1 PRHDT, CDR2 FYEKMQ (reference sequence). The sequencing sample was made of Tregs sorted from blood. The receptor comes from a human donor in good health. The chain employs TRBV13 and TRBJ2-7, with 12 bases lining up with TRBD2. CDR3 in amino acids: CASSSRTSGAYEQYF. Here the CDR3 DNA reads TGTGCCAGCAGCTCAAGGACTAGCGGGGCATACGAGCAGTACTTC.